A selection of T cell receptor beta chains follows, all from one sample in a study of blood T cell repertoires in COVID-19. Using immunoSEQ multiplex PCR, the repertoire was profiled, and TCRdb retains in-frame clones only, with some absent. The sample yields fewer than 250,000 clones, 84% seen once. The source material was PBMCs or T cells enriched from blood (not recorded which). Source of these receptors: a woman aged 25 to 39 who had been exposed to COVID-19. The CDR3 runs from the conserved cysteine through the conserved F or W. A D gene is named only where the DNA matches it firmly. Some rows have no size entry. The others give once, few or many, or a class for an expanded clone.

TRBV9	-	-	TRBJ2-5	TGTGCCAGCAGCGTAGACGGCGGGAAGACCCAGTACTTC	CASSVDGGKTQYF
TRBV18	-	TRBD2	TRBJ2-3	TGTGCCAGCTCACCAAGGCTAGCGGGGGGACCGATAATTACCACAGATACGCAGTATTTT	CASSPRLAGGPIITTDTQYF
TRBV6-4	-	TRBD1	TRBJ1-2	TGTGCCAGCAGTGACTCCGGGGACAGCCTCTATGGCTACACCTTC	CASSDSGDSLYGYTF
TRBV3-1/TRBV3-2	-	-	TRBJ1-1	TGTGCCAGCAGCCAAGAACAGGGAATAGCTTTCTTT	CASSQEQGIAFF
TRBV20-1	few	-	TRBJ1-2	TGCAGTGCTCCCCTTCCGGGGGGCTACACCTTC	CSAPLPGGYTF
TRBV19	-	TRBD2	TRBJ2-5	TGTGCCAGCAGACTAGCGGGGGACCGGGAGACCCAGTACTTC	CASRLAGDRETQYF
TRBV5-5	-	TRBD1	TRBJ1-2	TGTGCCAGCAGCTTGGGATCCGGGACAGGGGCCCGTCTCGGTGGCTACACCTTC	CASSLGSGTGARLGGYTF
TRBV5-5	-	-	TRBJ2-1	TGTGCCAGCAGCTTGCGCTTTTTCGGAGACAATGAGCAGTTCTTC	CASSLRFFGDNEQFF
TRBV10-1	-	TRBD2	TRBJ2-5	TGCGCCAGCGGGAGGGCTAGAAAGTACTTC	CASGRARKYF
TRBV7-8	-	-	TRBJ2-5	TGTGCCAGCAGCTGGGCCCAACTGGAGACCCAGTACTTC	CASSWAQLETQYF
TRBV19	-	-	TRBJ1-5	TGTGCCAGTAGCAACGCAGGGCAGGGGAATCAGCCCCAGCATTTT	CASSNAGQGNQPQHF
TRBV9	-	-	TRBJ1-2	TGTGCCAGCAGCGTAAGTGTACAGGGAGCTAACTATGGCTACACCTTC	CASSVSVQGANYGYTF
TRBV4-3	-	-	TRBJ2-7	TGCGCCAGCAGCCAAGAACTGAACCCGGGAGAGCAGTACTTC	CASSQELNPGEQYF
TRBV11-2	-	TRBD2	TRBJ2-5	TGTGCCAGCAGCTTCCGGCGGAGTAGCGGGGGGGTAGATCGAGAGACCCAGTACTTC	CASSFRRSSGGVDRETQYF
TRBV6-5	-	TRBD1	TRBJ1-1	TGTGCCAGCAGACGGACAGGGAACACTGAAGCTTTCTTT	CASRRTGNTEAFF
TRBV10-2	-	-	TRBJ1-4	TGCGCCAGCAGTGAGTCGCGACAGCCGGAAAAACTGTTTTTT	CASSESRQPEKLFF
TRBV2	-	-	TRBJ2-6	TGTGCCAGCAGTGGGACTGTGGTTTCGTTAGGGGCCAACGTCCTGACTTTC	CASSGTVVSLGANVLTF
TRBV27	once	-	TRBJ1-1	TGTGCCAGCAGTGCCTCAGGGGTTGGGGCTTTCTTT	CASSASGVGAFF
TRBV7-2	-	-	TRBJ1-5	TGTGCCAGCAGCGCTCAAGTTGGGGCTCAGCCCCAGCATTTT	CASSAQVGAQPQHF
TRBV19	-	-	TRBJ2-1	TGTGCCAGTAGTATCCTACAGGGTAGCCACAATGAGCAGTTCTTC	CASSILQGSHNEQFF
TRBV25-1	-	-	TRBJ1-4	TGTGCCAGCAGTGAATCTCAGAGGTCGCGGCTGTTTTTT	CASSESQRSRLFF
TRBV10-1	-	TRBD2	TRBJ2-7	TGCGCCAGCAGTTCCGGGACTAGCGATTACGAGCAGTACTTC	CASSSGTSDYEQYF
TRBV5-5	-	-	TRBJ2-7	TGTGCCAGCAGCTTCTACCGGACACATAGCTCCTACGAGCAGTACTTC	CASSFYRTHSSYEQYF
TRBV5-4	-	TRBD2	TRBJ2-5	TGTGCCAGCAGCTTTCGGAGCTACGGGGGGTTTGAGACCCAGTACTTC	CASSFRSYGGFETQYF
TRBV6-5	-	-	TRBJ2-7	TGTGCCAGCAGCCTCAGGGGCGCCTACGAGCAGTACTTC	CASSLRGAYEQYF
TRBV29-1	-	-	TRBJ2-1	TGCAGTTGGACATTTGGGTCGAATGAGCAGTTCTTC	CSWTFGSNEQFF
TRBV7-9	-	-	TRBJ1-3	TGTGCCAGCAGCTTAGCCCCGAACTTGGGAAACACCATATATTTT	CASSLAPNLGNTIYF
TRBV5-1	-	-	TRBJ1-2	TGCGCCAGCAGCTCGGACTCGAACTATGGCTACACCTTC	CASSSDSNYGYTF
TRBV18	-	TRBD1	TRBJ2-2	TGTGCCAGCTCACCGAAGGGGGCGGACACCGGGGAGCTGTTTTTT	CASSPKGADTGELFF
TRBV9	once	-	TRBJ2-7	TGTGCCAGCAGTCCTTCAGGGAAAAGAGGCTACTCCTACGAGCAGTACTTC	CASSPSGKRGYSYEQYF
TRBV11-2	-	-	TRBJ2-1	TGTGCCAGCAGCTTAGATGGGGCGACTTACTACAATGAGCAGTTCTTC	CASSLDGATYYNEQFF
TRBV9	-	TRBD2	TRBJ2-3	TGTGCCAGCAGCATAGGAGGGAGCGGGGTAACAGATACGCAGTATTTT	CASSIGGSGVTDTQYF
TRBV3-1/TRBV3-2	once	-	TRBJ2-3	TGTGCCAGCAGCCAAGCGGGCCCGGAGGCGCAGTATTTT	CASSQAGPEAQYF
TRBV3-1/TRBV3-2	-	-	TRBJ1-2	TGTGCCAGCAGCCCACTGGGGGGGTATGGCTACACCTTC	CASSPLGGYGYTF
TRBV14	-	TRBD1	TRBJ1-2	TGTGCCAGCAGCCATCTGGACAGGCAGGGCTACACCTTC	CASSHLDRQGYTF
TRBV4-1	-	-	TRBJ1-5	TGCGCCAGCAGCCTGGGGGGAGACCAGCCCCAGCATTTT	CASSLGGDQPQHF
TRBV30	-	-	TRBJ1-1	TGTGCCTGGAATTCCGGGACTGAAGCTTTCTTT	CAWNSGTEAFF
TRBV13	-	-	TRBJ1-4	TGTGCCAGCAGCTTAGCAGGATATACAACTAATGAAAAACTGTTTTTT	CASSLAGYTTNEKLFF
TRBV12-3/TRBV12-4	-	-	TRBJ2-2	TGTGCCAGCAGTTTAACCAGAACCGGGGAGCTGTTTTTT	CASSLTRTGELFF
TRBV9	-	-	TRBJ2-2	TGTGCCAGCAGCGTAGGAGGGGGTAGCACCGGGGAGCTGTTTTTT	CASSVGGGSTGELFF